The rows below give T cell receptor beta chains drawn from one sample of a study of blood T cell repertoires in COVID-19. The protocol was immunoSEQ multiplex PCR, while the TCRdb copy is restricted to in-frame clones and leaves out a portion. This sample has roughly 570,000 clones; approximately 88% occur once, and the top ten carry 7.5% to 9%. Specimen: peripheral blood. These receptors were collected from a woman aged 45 to 65 with COVID-19, enrolled during active disease. Each CDR3 is given with its conserved first and last residue. D genes are given only for firm matches. Clone size is not always given. Where it is, it says once, few, many or a class for expanded clones.

CDR3 DNA: TGCGCCAGCAGCTCCGCGGTAGGGGATTCACCCCTCCACTTT; CDR3 protein: CASSSAVGDSPLHF; J gene: TRBJ1-6; V gene: TRBV5-1; D gene: -; clone size: -
CDR3 DNA: TGTGCTAGTGGTACCGGACAGGGGTATTCACCCCTCCACTTT; CDR3 protein: CASGTGQGYSPLHF; J gene: TRBJ1-6; V gene: TRBV12-5; D gene: TRBD1; clone size: few
CDR3 DNA: TGTGCCAGCAGTTTAGCGGGGGGGCAAGGCGGGGAGCTGTTTTTT; CDR3 protein: CASSLAGGQGGELFF; J gene: TRBJ2-2; V gene: TRBV28; D gene: TRBD2; clone size: once
CDR3 DNA: TGTGCCAGCATTAAGGGGGACAGGGCGGCAACTAATGAAAAACTGTTTTTT; CDR3 protein: CASIKGDRAATNEKLFF; J gene: TRBJ1-4; V gene: TRBV2; D gene: TRBD1; clone size: -
CDR3 DNA: TGTGCCAGCAGCTTGGCGGGGGACCTCAATGAGCAGTTCTTC; CDR3 protein: CASSLAGDLNEQFF; J gene: TRBJ2-1; V gene: TRBV7-2; D gene: TRBD2; clone size: -
CDR3 DNA: TGTGCCAGCAGCTTAGGGGTCGGGAGCTCCTATGGCTACACCTTC; CDR3 protein: CASSLGVGSSYGYTF; J gene: TRBJ1-2; V gene: TRBV13; D gene: -; clone size: -
CDR3 DNA: TGTGCCTGGAAGAGTGTTTACACTGAAGCTTTCTTT; CDR3 protein: CAWKSVYTEAFF; J gene: TRBJ1-1; V gene: TRBV30; D gene: -; clone size: -
CDR3 DNA: TGTGCCACCAGCAGAGATCGAGGGGGATACTATGGCTACACCTTC; CDR3 protein: CATSRDRGGYYGYTF; J gene: TRBJ1-2; V gene: TRBV15; D gene: -; clone size: -
CDR3 DNA: TGTGCCAGCAGTTTAGCCGGCGGGGAAAAACTGTTTTTT; CDR3 protein: CASSLAGGEKLFF; J gene: TRBJ1-4; V gene: TRBV28; D gene: -; clone size: -
CDR3 DNA: TGTGCCACCAGCAGAGATGGCAGGGGCTATGGCTACACCTTC; CDR3 protein: CATSRDGRGYGYTF; J gene: TRBJ1-2; V gene: TRBV15; D gene: -; clone size: -
CDR3 DNA: TGTGCCAGCAGACCCTGGGAGGGTGCCAGGGACGGCTACACCTTC; CDR3 protein: CASRPWEGARDGYTF; J gene: TRBJ1-2; V gene: TRBV6-5; D gene: -; clone size: -
CDR3 DNA: TGTGCCAGCAGCCTCGGGGAGGGGAGGACTGAAGCTTTCTTT; CDR3 protein: CASSLGEGRTEAFF; J gene: TRBJ1-1; V gene: TRBV7-9; D gene: -; clone size: -
CDR3 DNA: TGCAGCGTTGAAGATCACGAGGGTTGGTATGGCTACACCTTC; CDR3 protein: CSVEDHEGWYGYTF; J gene: TRBJ1-2; V gene: TRBV29-1; D gene: -; clone size: -
CDR3 DNA: TGTGCCAGTAGCAGACAGTCCTATCTGGGTGAGCAGTTCTTC; CDR3 protein: CASSRQSYLGEQFF; J gene: TRBJ2-1; V gene: TRBV19; D gene: -; clone size: -
CDR3 DNA: TGTGCCAGCACCCCTTATGGGGAAGGGGGTGGCGGCTACACCTTC; CDR3 protein: CASTPYGEGGGGYTF; J gene: TRBJ1-2; V gene: TRBV27; D gene: -; clone size: -
CDR3 DNA: TGTGCCACCAGTGGCTCCGGACAGGCGGCCCACTATGGCTACACCTTC; CDR3 protein: CATSGSGQAAHYGYTF; J gene: TRBJ1-2; V gene: TRBV24-1; D gene: TRBD1; clone size: -
CDR3 DNA: TGTGCCAGCAGCCCGGGGGGGATCTCTGAAGCTTTCTTT; CDR3 protein: CASSPGGISEAFF; J gene: TRBJ1-1; V gene: TRBV11-3; D gene: -; clone size: -
CDR3 DNA: TGTGCCAGCAGCCAAGATAAGAAACGTCAGGGGATGAACACTGAAGCTTTCTTT; CDR3 protein: CASSQDKKRQGMNTEAFF; J gene: TRBJ1-1; V gene: TRBV3-1/TRBV3-2; D gene: -; clone size: -
CDR3 DNA: TGTGCCAGTAGTATTATGGGACAGGGGGTTAATTCACCCCTCCACTTT; CDR3 protein: CASSIMGQGVNSPLHF; J gene: TRBJ1-6; V gene: TRBV19; D gene: TRBD1; clone size: -
CDR3 DNA: TGTGCCTGGAGTTTCGGACATGAAGACACTGAAGCTTTCTTT; CDR3 protein: CAWSFGHEDTEAFF; J gene: TRBJ1-1; V gene: TRBV30; D gene: -; clone size: -
CDR3 DNA: TGTGCCAGCAGCCAAGAGGGCCCAGATACGCAGTATTTT; CDR3 protein: CASSQEGPDTQYF; J gene: TRBJ2-3; V gene: TRBV2; D gene: -; clone size: -
CDR3 DNA: TGTGCCAGTCAAAAGGGGGCCAGGAGCTCTGGAAACACCATATATTTT; CDR3 protein: CASQKGARSSGNTIYF; J gene: TRBJ1-3; V gene: TRBV19; D gene: TRBD1; clone size: -
CDR3 DNA: TGTGCCAGCAGTTCTAGTGGCGGGGGGAACACCGGGGAGCTGTTTTTT; CDR3 protein: CASSSSGGGNTGELFF; J gene: TRBJ2-2; V gene: TRBV7-6; D gene: TRBD2; clone size: -
CDR3 DNA: TGTGCCAGCAGCCCGGGCCGAGGGACTGAAGCTTTCTTT; CDR3 protein: CASSPGRGTEAFF; J gene: TRBJ1-1; V gene: TRBV7-9; D gene: -; clone size: -
CDR3 DNA: TGCGCCAGCAGTGAGTCCGGTTCAGGGGTGAGGTACGAGCAGTACTTC; CDR3 protein: CASSESGSGVRYEQYF; J gene: TRBJ2-7; V gene: TRBV10-1; D gene: -; clone size: -
CDR3 DNA: TGTGCCAGTAGTATACAGGGGGCATATGGCTACACCTTC; CDR3 protein: CASSIQGAYGYTF; J gene: TRBJ1-2; V gene: TRBV19; D gene: TRBD1; clone size: -
CDR3 DNA: TGTGCCAGCACCAGCGGCGGGGGCACTGAAGCTTTCTTT; CDR3 protein: CASTSGGGTEAFF; J gene: TRBJ1-1; V gene: TRBV11-2; D gene: -; clone size: -
CDR3 DNA: TGTGCCAGCAGCCCCGTTGGGGGAGGGGATACGCAGTATTTT; CDR3 protein: CASSPVGGGDTQYF; J gene: TRBJ2-3; V gene: TRBV7-9; D gene: TRBD2; clone size: -
CDR3 DNA: TGTGCCAGCAGTTCCTCGGGGGGGGATAACTATGGCTACACCTTC; CDR3 protein: CASSSSGGDNYGYTF; J gene: TRBJ1-2; V gene: TRBV6-5; D gene: -; clone size: -
CDR3 DNA: TGTGCCAGCAGCCGGGACAGGGCAGGCAATCAGCCCCAGCATTTT; CDR3 protein: CASSRDRAGNQPQHF; J gene: TRBJ1-5; V gene: TRBV3-1/TRBV3-2; D gene: TRBD1; clone size: -
CDR3 DNA: TGTGCCAGCACTCGAGTTGAACCAAACACCGGGGAGCTGTTTTTT; CDR3 protein: CASTRVEPNTGELFF; J gene: TRBJ2-2; V gene: TRBV2; D gene: -; clone size: -
CDR3 DNA: TGTGCCAGCAGAAGGACAGGGGAAGAGACCCAGTACTTC; CDR3 protein: CASRRTGEETQYF; J gene: TRBJ2-5; V gene: TRBV5-8; D gene: TRBD1; clone size: -
CDR3 DNA: TGTGCCAGCCTCCCGAAGCTTACAGGGCTCTACTATGGCTACACCTTC; CDR3 protein: CASLPKLTGLYYGYTF; J gene: TRBJ1-2; V gene: TRBV27; D gene: -; clone size: -
CDR3 DNA: TGTGCCAGCCGGACAGGTGAAAACACCGGGGAGCTGTTTTTT; CDR3 protein: CASRTGENTGELFF; J gene: TRBJ2-2; V gene: TRBV6-4; D gene: TRBD1; clone size: -
CDR3 DNA: TGTGCCAGCAGTGACAGGGGGAATTCACCCCTCCACTTT; CDR3 protein: CASSDRGNSPLHF; J gene: TRBJ1-6; V gene: TRBV12-3/TRBV12-4; D gene: TRBD1; clone size: -
CDR3 DNA: TGTGCCAGCATTAGTCCGGGGCAGCCCCAGCATTTT; CDR3 protein: CASISPGQPQHF; J gene: TRBJ1-5; V gene: TRBV6-6; D gene: -; clone size: -
CDR3 DNA: TGTGCCTGGAGTGCGACAGGGATTGATGGCTACACCTTC; CDR3 protein: CAWSATGIDGYTF; J gene: TRBJ1-2; V gene: TRBV30; D gene: TRBD1; clone size: -
CDR3 DNA: TGTGCCGGGGACAGGGGAGCCGTAGATGGCTACACCTTC; CDR3 protein: CAGDRGAVDGYTF; J gene: TRBJ1-2; V gene: TRBV6-5; D gene: TRBD1; clone size: -
CDR3 DNA: TGTGCCAGCAGTAGCCCTAGCGGGGGAATACCTTCGCAGTATTTT; CDR3 protein: CASSSPSGGIPSQYF; J gene: TRBJ2-3; V gene: TRBV28; D gene: TRBD2; clone size: -
CDR3 DNA: TGTGCCAGCAGTAGCCTTTTAGATACGCAGTATTTT; CDR3 protein: CASSSLLDTQYF; J gene: TRBJ2-3; V gene: TRBV7-9; D gene: -; clone size: -
CDR3 DNA: TGCAGCGTCCTTTTCGTCGGCTACACCTTC; CDR3 protein: CSVLFVGYTF; J gene: TRBJ1-2; V gene: TRBV29-1; D gene: -; clone size: -
CDR3 DNA: TGTGCCAGCAGCTTTGGCCAGGGCCCAGATACGCAGTATTTT; CDR3 protein: CASSFGQGPDTQYF; J gene: TRBJ2-3; V gene: TRBV11-2; D gene: -; clone size: -
CDR3 DNA: TGTGCCATCAGCGCGACCAGGGAGGGGGGCTATGGCTACACCTTC; CDR3 protein: CAISATREGGYGYTF; J gene: TRBJ1-2; V gene: TRBV10-3; D gene: -; clone size: -